The clone carrying this T cell receptor beta chain was picked up one time. Authors' methods: Estimation of nucleated cell counts relied on the amplification of reference gene primers. Sequencing used immunoSEQ multiplex PCR; TCRdb keeps in-frame clones, though not all of them. V and J calls and clone size come straight from that table; D and trimming were deduced from the DNA. Among more than 110,000 clones listed, around nine tenths were seen once. The data stem from a study of blood T cell repertoires in COVID-19. For the study at large: Acute and convalescent COVID-19 specimens originated in the United States, Italy and Spain. From T cells, B-cell-depleted T cells, or PBMCs came the material, which was cDNA or gDNA.

Sequenced input: peripheral blood. This TCR came from a man aged 50 to 59 with active or convalescent COVID-19.

The DNA of the CDR3 is TGTGCCAGTAGTGCCCCAGGGGGTAGTCAGCCCCAGCATTTT. It specifies CASSAPGGSQPQHF. J is TRBJ1-5 and V is TRBV19; TRBD1 aligns across 7 bases. Germline values: CDR1 LNHDA, CDR2 SQIVND (reference sequence). After removal of 5 bases from V and 6 bases from J, the junction contained 7 bases not matched to a gene. The CDR3 extends over 14 amino acids.